The source of this T cell receptor beta chain is a study of cytomegalovirus exposure and HLA in healthy donors. The PCR made use of 60 Vbeta and 13 Jbeta primers. The protocol was immunoSEQ multiplex PCR, while the TCRdb copy is restricted to in-frame clones and leaves out a portion. The table has 150,000 to 200,000 clones, roughly 80% seen once. As for this clone: The antigen remains unidentified.

Study results and limitations: Later analysis demonstrated an association between a missense DCLRE1C variant and TCR beta V- and J-gene trimming. Overall, about 160 TCR beta chains were annotated as cytomegalovirus-associated.

The V end was cut by 1 base, the J end by 4 bases, with 14 bases between. CDR3 length equals 15 residues. CDR1 is MGHRA and CDR2 is YSYEKL in the germline V gene. What was sequenced was PBMCs. The chain has TRBV4-1 and TRBJ2-7; TRBD2 might be the D (7 bases). The clonotype was recovered from a male donor in good health and CMV-seronegative. As DNA, the CDR3 is TGCGCCAGCAGCCAAGCAGGGGCTAGCGGTTACGAGCAGTACTTC. It is translated as CASSQAGASGYEQYF.